The present entry profiles one T cell receptor (beta chain) with its context. Antigen specificity is unknown. Time point indicated: pre-sensitization, week 0. Documented treatment: therapeutic diphenylcyclopropenone sensitization with weekly scalp DPC. The sample originates from a study of human T cells and chemical hapten exposure. The CDR3 covers 15 residues. Trimming left V 2 bases short and J 5 bases short, with 13 bases between. Germline V gene lookup returns CDR1 LNHDA and CDR2 SQIVND (reference sequence). Study-wide results and caveats: Counts of expanded TCRs (at PT1) showed a positive correlation with patch test score.

Per the authors' pipeline: The number of TCRs in each sample had a median of approximately 99,000 and spanned about 23,224 to 700,000. MiXCR was run by TCRdb on the RACE reads, yielding one entry per CDR3 protein. TCRdb assigned the V and J calls; the authors' analysis was not used. The sample contains around 120,000 distinct CDR3 sequences, about 14% of which appear only once. The source material was whole blood, sampled in connection with sensitization to the hapten diphenylcyclopropenone (DPC). The receptor's source is a woman between 18 and 29 years old with alopecia areata. Some clones in this sample may be carry-over from other donors' samples. V usage is TRBV19 and J usage is TRBJ2-4, with D maybe TRBD2 (6 bases). The DNA of the CDR3 is TGTGCCAGTAGTATACTGGGGACTCCCCAAAACATTCAGTACTTC. It is translated as CASSILGTPQNIQYF.